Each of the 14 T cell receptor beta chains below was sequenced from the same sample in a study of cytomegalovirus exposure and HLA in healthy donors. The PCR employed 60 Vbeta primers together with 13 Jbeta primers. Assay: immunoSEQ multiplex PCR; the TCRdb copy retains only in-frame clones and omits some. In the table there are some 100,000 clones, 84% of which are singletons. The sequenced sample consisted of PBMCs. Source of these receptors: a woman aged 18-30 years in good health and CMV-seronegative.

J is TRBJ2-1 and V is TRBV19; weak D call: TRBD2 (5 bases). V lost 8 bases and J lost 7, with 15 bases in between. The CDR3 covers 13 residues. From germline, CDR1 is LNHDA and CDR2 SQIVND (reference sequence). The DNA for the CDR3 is TGTGCCAGTGGACTCGGGGTGGGAAATGAGCAGTTCTTC. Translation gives CASGLGVGNEQFF.

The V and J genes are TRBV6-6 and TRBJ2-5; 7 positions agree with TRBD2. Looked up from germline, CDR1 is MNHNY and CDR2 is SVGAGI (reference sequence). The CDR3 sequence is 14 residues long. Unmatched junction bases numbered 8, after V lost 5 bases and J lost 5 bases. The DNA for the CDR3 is TGTGCCAGCAGTACGAGACTAGCATGGGAGACCCAGTACTTC. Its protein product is CASSTRLAWETQYF.

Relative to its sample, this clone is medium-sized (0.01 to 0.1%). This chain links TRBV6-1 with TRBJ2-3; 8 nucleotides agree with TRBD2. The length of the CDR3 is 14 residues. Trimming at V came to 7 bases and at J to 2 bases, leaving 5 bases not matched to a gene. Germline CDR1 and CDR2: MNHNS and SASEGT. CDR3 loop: CASKPAGDTDTQYF. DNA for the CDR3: TGTGCCAGCAAGCCAGCGGGGGACACAGATACGCAGTATTTT.

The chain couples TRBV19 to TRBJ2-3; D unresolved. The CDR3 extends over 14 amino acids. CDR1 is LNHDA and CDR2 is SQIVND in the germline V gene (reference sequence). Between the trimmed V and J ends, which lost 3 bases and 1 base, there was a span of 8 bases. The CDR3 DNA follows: TGTGCCAGTAGTATCCGCCAGGGCACAGATACGCAGTATTTT. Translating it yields CASSIRQGTDTQYF.

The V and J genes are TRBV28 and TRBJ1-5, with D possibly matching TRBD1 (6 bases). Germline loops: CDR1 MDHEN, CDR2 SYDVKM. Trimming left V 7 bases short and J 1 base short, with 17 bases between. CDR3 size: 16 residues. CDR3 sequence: CASNSQGEESNQPQHF. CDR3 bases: TGTGCCAGCAACTCACAGGGAGAAGAGAGCAATCAGCCCCAGCATTTT.

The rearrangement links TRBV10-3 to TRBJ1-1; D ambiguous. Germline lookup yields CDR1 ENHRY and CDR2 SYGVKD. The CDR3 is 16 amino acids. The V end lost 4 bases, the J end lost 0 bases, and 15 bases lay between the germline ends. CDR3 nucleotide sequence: TGTGCCATCAGTGGGCGTCGGGGAGGGTTGAACACTGAAGCTTTCTTT. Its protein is CAISGRRGGLNTEAFF.

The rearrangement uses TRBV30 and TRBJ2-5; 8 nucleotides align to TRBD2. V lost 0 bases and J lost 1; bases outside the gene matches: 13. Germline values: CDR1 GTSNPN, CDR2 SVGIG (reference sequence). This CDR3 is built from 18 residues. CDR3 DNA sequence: TGTGCCTGGAGTGTACAGCGGGGGACACCTCCGATCCAAGAGACCCAGTACTTC. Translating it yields CAWSVQRGTPPIQETQYF.

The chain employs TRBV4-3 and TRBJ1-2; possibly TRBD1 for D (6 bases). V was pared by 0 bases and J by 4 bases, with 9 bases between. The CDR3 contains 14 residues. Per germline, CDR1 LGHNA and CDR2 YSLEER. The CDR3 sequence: CASSQDQGPYGYTF. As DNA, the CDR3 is TGCGCCAGCAGCCAAGATCAGGGGCCCTATGGCTACACCTTC.

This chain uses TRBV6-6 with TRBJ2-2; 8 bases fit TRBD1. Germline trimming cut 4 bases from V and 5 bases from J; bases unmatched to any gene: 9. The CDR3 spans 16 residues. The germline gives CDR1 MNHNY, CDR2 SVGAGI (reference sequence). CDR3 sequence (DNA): TGTGCCAGCAGTTCCGCGGACAGGGTACTGACCGGGGAGCTGTTTTTT. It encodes CASSSADRVLTGELFF.

CDR3 loop: CASSSPGTSAYEQYF. The CDR3, as DNA: TGTGCCAGCAGCTCCCCCGGGACTAGCGCCTACGAGCAGTACTTC. The chain is built from TRBV7-9 and TRBJ2-7, with 10 bases matching TRBD2. The CDR3 is made up of 15 amino acids. The germline CDR1 and CDR2 sequences are SEHNR and FQNEAQ (reference sequence). The trim removed 4 bases at V and 2 bases at J, leaving 5 bases unmatched.

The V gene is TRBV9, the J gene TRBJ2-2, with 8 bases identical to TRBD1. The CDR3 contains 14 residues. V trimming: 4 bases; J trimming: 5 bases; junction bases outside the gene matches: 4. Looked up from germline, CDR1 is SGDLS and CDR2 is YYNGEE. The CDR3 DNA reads TGTGCCAGCAGCCGAAGGACAGGGACCGGGGAGCTGTTTTTT. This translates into CASSRRTGTGELFF.

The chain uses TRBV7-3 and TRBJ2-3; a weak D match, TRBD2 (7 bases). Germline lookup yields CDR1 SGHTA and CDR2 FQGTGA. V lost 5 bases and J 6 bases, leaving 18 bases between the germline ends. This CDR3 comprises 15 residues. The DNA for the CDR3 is TGTGCCAGCAGCGCACAAGGGGGGGCGATGGATACGCAGTATTTT. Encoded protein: CASSAQGGAMDTQYF.

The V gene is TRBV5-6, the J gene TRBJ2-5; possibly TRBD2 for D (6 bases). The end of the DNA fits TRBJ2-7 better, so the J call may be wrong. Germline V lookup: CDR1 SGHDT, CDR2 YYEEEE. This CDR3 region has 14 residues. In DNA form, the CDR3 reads TGTGCCAGCAGCTTGGAGGGGAGGTACTACGAGCAGTACTTC. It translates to CASSLEGRYYEQYF.

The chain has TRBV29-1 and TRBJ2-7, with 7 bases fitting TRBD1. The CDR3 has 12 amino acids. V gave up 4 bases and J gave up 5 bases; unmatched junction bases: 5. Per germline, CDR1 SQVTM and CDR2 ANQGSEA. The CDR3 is CSVVRGPNEQYF. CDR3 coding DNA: TGCAGCGTTGTAAGGGGGCCCAACGAGCAGTACTTC.